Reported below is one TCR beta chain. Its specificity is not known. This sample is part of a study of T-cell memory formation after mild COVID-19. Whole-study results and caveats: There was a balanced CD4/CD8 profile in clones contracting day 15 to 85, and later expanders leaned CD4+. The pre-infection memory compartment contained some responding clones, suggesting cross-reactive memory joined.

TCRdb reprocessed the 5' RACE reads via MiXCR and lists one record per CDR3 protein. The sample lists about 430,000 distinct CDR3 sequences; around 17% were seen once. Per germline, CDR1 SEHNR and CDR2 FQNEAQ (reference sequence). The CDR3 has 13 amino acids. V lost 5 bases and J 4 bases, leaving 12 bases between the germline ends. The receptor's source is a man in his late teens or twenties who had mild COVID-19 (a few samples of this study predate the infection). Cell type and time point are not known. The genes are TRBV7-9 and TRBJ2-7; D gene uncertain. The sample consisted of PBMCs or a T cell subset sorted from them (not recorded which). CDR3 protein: CASSTRLSYEQYF. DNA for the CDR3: TGTGCCAGCAGCACCCGTCTCTCATACGAGCAGTACTTC.